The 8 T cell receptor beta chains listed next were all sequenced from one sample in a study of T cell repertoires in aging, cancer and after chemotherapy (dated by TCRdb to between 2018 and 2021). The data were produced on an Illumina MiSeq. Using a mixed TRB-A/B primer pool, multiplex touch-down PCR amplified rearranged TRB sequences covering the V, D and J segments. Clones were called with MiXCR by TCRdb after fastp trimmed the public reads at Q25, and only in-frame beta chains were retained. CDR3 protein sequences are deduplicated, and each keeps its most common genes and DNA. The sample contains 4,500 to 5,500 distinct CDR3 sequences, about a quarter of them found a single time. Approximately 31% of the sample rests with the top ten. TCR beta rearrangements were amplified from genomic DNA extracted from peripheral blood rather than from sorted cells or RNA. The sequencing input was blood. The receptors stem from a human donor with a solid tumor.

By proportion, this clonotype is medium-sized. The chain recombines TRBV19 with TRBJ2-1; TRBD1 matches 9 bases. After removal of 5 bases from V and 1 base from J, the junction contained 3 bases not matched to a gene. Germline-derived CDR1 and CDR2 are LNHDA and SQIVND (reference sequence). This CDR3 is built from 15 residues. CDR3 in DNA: TGTGCCAGTAGTCCGGGACAGGGTTCCTACAATGAGCAGTTCTTC. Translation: CASSPGQGSYNEQFF. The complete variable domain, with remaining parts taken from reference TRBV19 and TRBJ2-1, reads DGGITQSPKYLFRKEGQNVTLSCEQNLNHDAMYWYRQDPGQGLRLIYYSQIVNDFQKGDIAEGYSVSREKKESFPLTVTSAQKNPTAFYLCASSPGQGSYNEQFFGPGTRLTVL.

The CDR3 loop reads CATRVGTANTGELFF. In DNA form, the CDR3 reads TGTGCCACGCGAGTGGGGACAGCGAACACCGGGGAGCTGTTTTTT. J is TRBJ2-2 and V is TRBV12-3 or TRBV12-4, with TRBD1 matching over 7 bases. The CDR3 is 15 amino acids. Unmatched junction bases numbered 8, after V lost 10 bases and J lost 0 bases.

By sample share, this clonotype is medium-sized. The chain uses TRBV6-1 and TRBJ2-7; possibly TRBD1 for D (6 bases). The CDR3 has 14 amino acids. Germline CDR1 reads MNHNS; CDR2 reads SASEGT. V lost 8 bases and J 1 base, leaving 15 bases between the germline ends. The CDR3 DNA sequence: TGTGCCAGCCTTGGACAGAATTATTCCTACGAGCAGTACTTC. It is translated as CASLGQNYSYEQYF.

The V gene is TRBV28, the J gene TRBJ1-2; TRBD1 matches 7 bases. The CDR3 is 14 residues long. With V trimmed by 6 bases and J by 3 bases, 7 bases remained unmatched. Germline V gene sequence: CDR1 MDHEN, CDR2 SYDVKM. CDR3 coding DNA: TGTGCCAGCAGCAGACAGGGACGGGACTATGGCTACACCTTC. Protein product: CASSRQGRDYGYTF.

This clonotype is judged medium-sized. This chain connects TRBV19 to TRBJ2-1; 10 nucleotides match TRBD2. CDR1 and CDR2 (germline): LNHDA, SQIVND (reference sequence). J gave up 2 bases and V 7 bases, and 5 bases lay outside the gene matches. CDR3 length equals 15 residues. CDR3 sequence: CASTLGLAPYNEQFF. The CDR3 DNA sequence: TGTGCCAGTACCCTGGGACTAGCGCCCTACAATGAGCAGTTCTTC.

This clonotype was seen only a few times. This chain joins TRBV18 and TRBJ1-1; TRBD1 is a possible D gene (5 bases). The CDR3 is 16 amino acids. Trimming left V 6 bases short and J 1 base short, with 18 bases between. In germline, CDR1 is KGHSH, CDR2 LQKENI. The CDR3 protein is CASSPFQGRQNTEAFF. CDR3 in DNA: TGTGCCAGCTCGCCCTTTCAGGGCAGACAGAACACTGAAGCTTTCTTT.

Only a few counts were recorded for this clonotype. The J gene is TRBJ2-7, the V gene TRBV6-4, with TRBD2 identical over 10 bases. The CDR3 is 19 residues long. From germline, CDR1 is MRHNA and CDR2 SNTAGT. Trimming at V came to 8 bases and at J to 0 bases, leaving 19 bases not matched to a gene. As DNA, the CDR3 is TGTGCCAGCTGGCCCTCATGGGCTAGCGGGAGATGCCCCTCCTACGAGCAGTACTTC. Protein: CASWPSWASGRCPSYEQYF.

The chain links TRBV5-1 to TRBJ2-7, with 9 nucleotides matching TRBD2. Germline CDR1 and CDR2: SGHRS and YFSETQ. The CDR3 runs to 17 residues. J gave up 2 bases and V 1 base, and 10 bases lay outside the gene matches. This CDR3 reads CASSLSSSGEVAYEQYF. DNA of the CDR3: TGCGCCAGCAGCTTGTCGTCTAGCGGGGAGGTGGCCTACGAGCAGTACTTC.